This T cell receptor (beta chain) derives from a study of cytomegalovirus exposure and HLA in healthy donors. Primers included in the PCR were 60 Vbeta and 13 Jbeta primers. Libraries were prepared by immunoSEQ multiplex PCR; TCRdb keeps only in-frame clonotypes and omits some of them. The table includes 100,000 to 150,000 clones, under 90% detected once. The germline V and J ends were trimmed by 3 bases and 11 bases, with 23 bases remaining between them. In germline, CDR1 is SGHNT, CDR2 YYREEE (reference sequence). The CDR3 contains 16 residues. This TCR was recovered from a woman aged 35 to 49 in good health and CMV-seropositive. The V gene is TRBV5-4, the J gene TRBJ2-2, with D possibly TRBD1 on 5 matching bases. The sequencing sample was made of PBMCs. CDR3 in amino acids: CASSSEQGQPRVELFF. The CDR3 DNA sequence: TGTGCCAGCAGCTCCGAGCAGGGCCAACCTCGGGTAGAGCTGTTTTTT.